A few counts support the clone carrying this T cell receptor beta chain. The antigen remains unidentified. These data come from a study of blood T cells in healthy people across ages. Study information: Per two T cells, about one barcoded beta molecule was captured through template switching.

Next came a second PCR, run for about 6 to 12 cycles, which used a sample-barcoded 5' primer along with a J-beta primer mix. TCRdb independently ran MiXCR on the 5' RACE reads; one entry per CDR3 protein. In the table there are 600,000 to 900,000 distinct CDR3 sequences, 25% to 30% of which are singletons. The J segment lost 7 bases and the V segment lost 5 bases, leaving 14 bases of the junction unmatched. From germline, CDR1 is MNHNS and CDR2 SASEGT. This CDR3 region has 16 residues. Study conclusions and caveats: Higher diversity and more naive CD4+ cells were features of long-lived donors, compared to aged donors. TCR beta diversity per million T cells fell roughly linearly with age.

These same records also appear under a second study, on T cells of mothers and their children. That publication notes: A slight, non-significant increase in overlap was found for related mother-child pairs relative to unrelated pairs.

Sample: blood. This clonotype originated in a boy aged 5-17 years in good health. The V gene is TRBV6-1, the J gene TRBJ2-1; 7 bases fit TRBD2. The CDR3, as DNA: TGTGCCAGCAGTAGGACTAGGCTATTGGTGGGAAATGAGCAGTTCTTC. This translates into CASSRTRLLVGNEQFF.